One sample yielded the 26 T cell receptor beta chains listed below, sequenced in a study of shared clonotypes between healthy human individuals. Sequencing was performed with immunoSEQ multiplex PCR; in TCRdb, only in-frame clones are kept and a portion is missing. The sample contains about 95,000 clones, roughly two thirds of which appear only once. The sequenced sample consisted of memory CD8+ T cells sorted from blood. Subset described: CD45RO+ cells pooled with CCR7-negative TemRA cells. These TCRs come from a man aged 25-40 years in good health.

The chain employs TRBV5-1 and TRBJ1-5; D may be TRBD1 (6 bases). Germline V gene lookup returns CDR1 SGHRS and CDR2 YFSETQ. V was trimmed by 4 bases and J by 3 bases, leaving 17 bases between them. The CDR3 covers 16 residues. Here the CDR3 DNA reads TGCGCCAGCAGCCCCGGATTCGGACAGAACAATCAGCCCCAGCATTTT. This codes for CASSPGFGQNNQPQHF.

The chain is built from TRBV5-6 and TRBJ2-2; no clear D. V lost 6 bases and J 1 base, leaving 7 bases between the germline ends. The CDR3 sequence is 13 residues long. Germline V lookup: CDR1 SGHDT, CDR2 YYEEEE. The CDR3 region is CASTNGNTGELFF. The CDR3 DNA follows: TGTGCCAGCACCAACGGGAACACCGGGGAGCTGTTTTTT. Drawing the rest from reference TRBV5-6 and TRBJ2-2, the complete variable domain is DAGVTQSPTHLIKTRGQQVTLRCSPKSGHDTVSWYQQALGQGPQFIFQYYEEEERQRGNFPDRFSGHQFPNYSSELNVNALLLGDSALYLCASTNGNTGELFFGEGSRLTVL.

As to this clone: The sample has other DNA sequences that encode this CDR3 too. The chain is built from TRBV7-9 and TRBJ2-7, with D hard to call. V lost 4 bases and J 2 bases, leaving 15 bases between the germline ends. The length of the CDR3 is 15 residues. Germline V gives CDR1 SEHNR, CDR2 FQNEAQ (reference sequence). The chain's CDR3 is CASSSTFRLTYEQYF. CDR3 nucleotide sequence: TGTGCCAGCAGCTCAACCTTCCGGCTTACCTACGAGCAGTACTTC.

The chain couples TRBV28 to TRBJ1-2; no definite D call. Germline V gene lookup returns CDR1 MDHEN and CDR2 SYDVKM. The germline V and J ends were trimmed by 8 bases and 3 bases, with 13 bases remaining between them. This CDR3 contains 13 residues. The DNA of the CDR3 is TGTGCCAGCCAGGAACGGCGACACTATGGCTACACCTTC. It is translated as CASQERRHYGYTF.

With respect to this clone: The junction differs from germline at one of its ends, possibly a read error. The chain joins TRBV7-9 to TRBJ1-2, with TRBD1 identical over 7 bases. Germline CDR1 and CDR2: SEHNR and FQNEAQ (reference sequence). This CDR3 has 17 residues. Here the CDR3 DNA reads TGTGCCAGCAGCTTAGCACCGGGACAGACTATTGAAGGGAGTGATCACTTC. This codes for CASSLAPGQTIEGSDHF.

The chain combines TRBV30 with TRBJ2-7; D may correspond to TRBD1 or TRBD2 (5 bases each). Germline V gene lookup returns CDR1 GTSNPN and CDR2 SVGIG (reference sequence). Trimming took 6 bases from V and 3 from J, leaving 9 bases between them. The CDR3 covers 11 residues. Written as DNA, the CDR3 is TGTGCCTGTGGGACCCACTACGAGCAGTACTTC. Its protein is CACGTHYEQYF.

This chain connects TRBV25-1 to TRBJ2-3, with TRBD2 as a possible D gene (6 bases). The CDR3 consists of 15 residues. Trimming stripped 8 bases from V and 8 bases from J, with 23 bases between. Germline V CDR1 and CDR2: MGHDK, SYGVNS. In nucleotides, the CDR3 is TGTGCCAGCCGTCCCAACCGGGGGACCTGGGGTACGCAGTATTTT. Translating it yields CASRPNRGTWGTQYF.

This chain uses TRBV27 with TRBJ2-2, with TRBD1 matching 7 bases. V lost 3 bases to trimming and J lost 4 bases; unmatched junction nucleotides: 5. The CDR3 length is 15 residues. CDR1 and CDR2 (germline): MNHEY, SMNVEV (reference sequence). DNA of the CDR3: TGTGCCAGCAGTTTGACAGGGAGTGGCACCGGGGAGCTGTTTTTT. It is translated as CASSLTGSGTGELFF.

In regard to this clone: A read error is the likely source, as a far larger clone sits one nucleotide away. The chain employs TRBV14 and TRBJ2-1; D gene uncertain. V lost 2 bases and J lost 2, with 13 bases in between. Germline lookup yields CDR1 SGHDN and CDR2 FVKESK. The CDR3 is made up of 16 amino acids. CDR3 sequence (DNA): TGTGCCAGCAGCCAAAGAATGGCCACCACCTACAATGAGCAGTTCTTC. Its protein is CASSQRMATTYNEQFF. The variable domain in full, with the rest retrieved from reference TRBV14 and TRBJ2-1, is EAGVTQFPSHSVIEKGQTVTLRCDPISGHDNLYWYRRVMGKEIKFLLHFVKESKQDESGMPNNRFLAERTGGTYSTLKVQPAELEDSGVYFCASSQRMATTYNEQFFGPGTRLTVL.

This chain links TRBV11-2 with TRBJ1-4; D ambiguous. From germline, CDR1 is SGHAT and CDR2 FQNNGV. This CDR3 spans 14 amino acids. Between the trimmed V and J ends, which lost 4 bases and 3 bases, there was a span of 9 bases. Here the CDR3 reads CASSYVQSNEKLFF. The CDR3 bases are TGTGCCAGCAGCTACGTACAGTCTAATGAAAAACTGTTTTTT.

V gene TRBV29-1 combines with J gene TRBJ2-1; 7 bases are shared with TRBD2. V trimming: 8 bases; J trimming: 6 bases; junction bases outside the gene matches: 16. CDR1 and CDR2 (germline): SQVTM, ANQGSEA. This CDR3 has 15 residues. The CDR3 is CSTQLAIPVANEQFF. Written as DNA, the CDR3 is TGCAGCACCCAACTAGCGATCCCCGTTGCCAATGAGCAGTTCTTC.

This clone was seen many times. Being one base from a much bigger clone, this may be a read error. The identical CDR3 is also encoded by other nucleotide sequences in the sample. The rearrangement links TRBV6-4 to TRBJ2-6; unclear D gene. The CDR3 sequence is 14 residues long. Trimming pared 2 bases from V and 0 bases from J, leaving 2 bases between. Per the germline V gene, CDR1 is MRHNA and CDR2 is SNTAGT. CDR3 amino acids: CASSDNSGANVLTF. DNA for the CDR3: TGTGCCAGCAGTGACAACTCTGGGGCCAACGTCCTGACTTTC.

This chain links TRBV6-5 with TRBJ2-7, with a possible D match to TRBD1 (5 bases). Trimming stripped 4 bases from V and 4 bases from J, with 11 bases between. CDR3 length equals 13 residues. Germline V lookup: CDR1 MNHEY, CDR2 SVGAGI. The DNA of the CDR3 is TGTGCCAGCAGTTCAGGGTCGGATTACGAGCAGTACTTC. As protein: CASSSGSDYEQYF.

The gene calls are TRBV15 and TRBJ2-1, with 9 positions matching TRBD1. The CDR3 has 17 residues. V was clipped by 3 bases and J by 0 bases; unmatched bases: 6. From germline, CDR1 is LNHNV and CDR2 YYDKDF (reference sequence). CDR3 sequence (DNA): TGTGCCACCAGCAGGGGGACAGGGTCCTACTCCTACAATGAGCAGTTCTTC. Its translation is CATSRGTGSYSYNEQFF.

This clone came up many times. J is TRBJ2-5 and V is TRBV27, with a tentative D call TRBD1 (6 bases). The ends were cut back, 5 bases at V and 4 bases at J, with 17 bases in the middle. There are 15 residues in the CDR3. Germline values: CDR1 MNHEY, CDR2 SMNVEV (reference sequence). The CDR3 DNA reads TGTGCCAGCAGTCCCGAAGGGGGAGTGGGAGAGACCCAGTACTTC. Amino acids: CASSPEGGVGETQYF.

The chain links TRBV6-1 to TRBJ2-3, with D unresolved. Germline loops: CDR1 MNHNS, CDR2 SASEGT. CDR3 size: 13 residues. Trimming left V 3 bases short and J 11 bases short, with 15 bases between. The CDR3 nucleotides read TGTGCCAGCAGTGAGAGCTCCGGCCTTGGGCAGTATTTT. Translated, it gives CASSESSGLGQYF.

The chain combines TRBV19 with TRBJ2-7; 7 positions agree with TRBD2. Per germline, CDR1 LNHDA and CDR2 SQIVND (reference sequence). The V gene end was trimmed by 3 bases and the J gene end by 4 bases; junction bases not matched to a gene: 9. CDR3 size: 15 residues. CDR3 coding DNA: TGTGCCAGTAGTATGCCCGGCGGGGGAAGGTACGAGCAGTACTTC. The encoded protein is CASSMPGGGRYEQYF.

This sequence joins TRBV2 and TRBJ2-5, with a possible D match to TRBD1 (5 bases). From germline, CDR1 is SNHLY and CDR2 FYNNEI. The CDR3 totals 15 residues. Trimming took 0 bases from V and 0 from J, leaving 8 bases between them. The CDR3 nucleotides read TGTGCCAGCAGTGAAGCCGGACACTACCAAGAGACCCAGTACTTC. Its protein is CASSEAGHYQETQYF.

The chain employs TRBV10-3 and TRBJ2-7, with D uncertain. Trimming shortened V by 0 bases and J by 4 bases, and 4 bases separated the two germline ends. This CDR3 contains 12 residues. CDR1 and CDR2 (germline): ENHRY, SYGVKD. CDR3 bases: TGTGCCATCAGTGAGTCGACGTACGAGCAGTACTTC. It is translated as CAISESTYEQYF.

The chain employs TRBV6-4 and TRBJ1-1; no clear D gene. V gave up 3 bases and J gave up 1 base, with 15 bases separating them. Germline loops: CDR1 MRHNA, CDR2 SNTAGT. The CDR3 contains 16 residues. The chain's CDR3 is CASSEQLRYSNTEAFF. Written as DNA, the CDR3 is TGTGCCAGCAGTGAACAGCTAAGATATTCGAACACTGAAGCTTTCTTT.

The chain links TRBV6-4 to TRBJ2-1, with 7 positions matching TRBD2. Per the germline V gene, CDR1 is MRHNA and CDR2 is SNTAGT. The CDR3 length is 13 residues. V lost 4 bases and J lost 7; bases outside the gene matches: 4. CDR3 sequence: CASSGGSGNEQFF. CDR3 nucleotides: TGTGCCAGCAGTGGTGGTAGCGGGAATGAGCAGTTCTTC.

This clone was recorded at least ten times. The chain carries TRBV28 and TRBJ2-2, with TRBD2 matching over 13 bases. With V trimmed by 3 bases and J by 6 bases, 7 bases remained unmatched. The germline V gene encodes CDR1 MDHEN and CDR2 SYDVKM. The CDR3 is 17 amino acids. The CDR3 is CASSFLWTSGSPGELFF. The CDR3 region has the DNA TGTGCCAGCAGTTTTCTTTGGACTAGCGGGAGTCCCGGGGAGCTGTTTTTT.

This chain links TRBV9 with TRBJ2-1; 9 positions match TRBD2. The CDR3 loop spans 14 amino acids. Germline V gene lookup returns CDR1 SGDLS and CDR2 YYNGEE. With 2 bases clipped from V and 5 bases from J, the junction kept 2 bases outside the gene matches. The CDR3 DNA sequence: TGTGCCAGCAGCGTCCTAGCGGGGAACAATGAGCAGTTCTTC. Translating it yields CASSVLAGNNEQFF.

About this clone: This sample includes further DNA sequences coding for the same CDR3. This chain uses TRBV27 with TRBJ1-5; D is undetermined. V lost 3 bases to trimming and J lost 6 bases, with 6 bases between them. There are 12 residues in the CDR3. The germline CDR1 and CDR2 sequences are MNHEY and SMNVEV (reference sequence). The CDR3 reads CASSFWGQPQHF. CDR3 DNA: TGTGCCAGCAGTTTTTGGGGTCAGCCCCAGCATTTT.

In this sample, this clone turned up many times. Different DNA sequences within this sample yield the same CDR3. The rearrangement links TRBV28 to TRBJ2-7; the D is unclear. CDR1 and CDR2 from the germline V gene are MDHEN and SYDVKM. V lost 6 bases to trimming and J lost 2 bases, with 8 bases between them. The CDR3 consists of 12 residues. The CDR3 DNA follows: TGTGCCAGCAGGGCGGCGACCTACGAGCAGTACTTC. Its translation: CASRAATYEQYF. The variable domain in full, with the rest retrieved from reference TRBV28 and TRBJ2-7, is DVKVTQSSRYLVKRTGEKVFLECVQDMDHENMFWYRQDPGLGLRLIYFSYDVKMKEKGDIPEGYSVSREKKERFSLILESASTNQTSMYLCASRAATYEQYFGPGTRLTVT.

The chain has TRBV5-6 and TRBJ1-2; D uncertain. This CDR3 is built from 14 residues. The germline V gene encodes CDR1 SGHDT and CDR2 YYEEEE. V lost 4 bases and J lost 7, with 17 bases in between. CDR3 sequence (DNA): TGTGCCAGCAGCCCGGGCTGGGGTGTCAGTGGCTACACCTTC. Translation: CASSPGWGVSGYTF.